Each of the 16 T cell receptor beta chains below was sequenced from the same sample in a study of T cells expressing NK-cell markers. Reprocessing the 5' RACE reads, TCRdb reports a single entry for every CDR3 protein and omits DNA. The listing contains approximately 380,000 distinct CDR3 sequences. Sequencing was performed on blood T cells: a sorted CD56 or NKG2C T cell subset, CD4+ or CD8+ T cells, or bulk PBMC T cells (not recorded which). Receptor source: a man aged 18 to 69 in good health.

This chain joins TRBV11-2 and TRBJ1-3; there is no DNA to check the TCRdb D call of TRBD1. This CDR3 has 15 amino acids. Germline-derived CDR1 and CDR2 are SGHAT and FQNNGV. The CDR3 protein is CASSNPGAIGNTIYF.

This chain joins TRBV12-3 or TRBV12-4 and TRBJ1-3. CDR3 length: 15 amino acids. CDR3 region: CASSADGYSGNTIYF.

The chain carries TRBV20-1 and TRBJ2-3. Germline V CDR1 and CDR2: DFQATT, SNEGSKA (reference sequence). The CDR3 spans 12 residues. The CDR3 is CSARGDPNTQYF.

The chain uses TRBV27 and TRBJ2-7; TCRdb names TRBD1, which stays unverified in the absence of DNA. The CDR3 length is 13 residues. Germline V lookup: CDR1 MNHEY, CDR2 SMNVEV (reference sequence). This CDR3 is CASSLRTGGEQYF.

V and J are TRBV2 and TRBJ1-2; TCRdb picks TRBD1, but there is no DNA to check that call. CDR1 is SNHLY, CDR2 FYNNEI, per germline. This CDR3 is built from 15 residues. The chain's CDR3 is CASSEYRDRVGGYTF.

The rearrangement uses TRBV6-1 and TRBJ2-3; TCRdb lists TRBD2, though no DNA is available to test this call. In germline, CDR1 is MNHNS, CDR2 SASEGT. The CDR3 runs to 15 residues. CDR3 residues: CASTSSGYSTDTQYF.

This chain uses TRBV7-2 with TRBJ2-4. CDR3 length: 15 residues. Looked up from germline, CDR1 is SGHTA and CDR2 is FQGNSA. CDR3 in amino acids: CASSLAMVAKNIQYF.

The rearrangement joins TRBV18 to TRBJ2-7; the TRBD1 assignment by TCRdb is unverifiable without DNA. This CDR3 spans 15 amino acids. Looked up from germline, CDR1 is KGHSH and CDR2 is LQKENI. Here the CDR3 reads CASSTRLPQVSEQYF.

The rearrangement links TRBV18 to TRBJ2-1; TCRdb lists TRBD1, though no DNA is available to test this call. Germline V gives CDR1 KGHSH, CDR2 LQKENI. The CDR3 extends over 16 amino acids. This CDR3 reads CASSPQRQGAGNEQFF.

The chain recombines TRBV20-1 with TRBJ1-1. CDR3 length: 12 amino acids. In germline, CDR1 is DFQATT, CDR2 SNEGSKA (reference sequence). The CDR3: CSARGKEPEAFF.

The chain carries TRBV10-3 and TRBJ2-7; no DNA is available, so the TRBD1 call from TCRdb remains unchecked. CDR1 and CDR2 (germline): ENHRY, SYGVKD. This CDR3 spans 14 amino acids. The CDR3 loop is CAIRGDSYGYEQYF.

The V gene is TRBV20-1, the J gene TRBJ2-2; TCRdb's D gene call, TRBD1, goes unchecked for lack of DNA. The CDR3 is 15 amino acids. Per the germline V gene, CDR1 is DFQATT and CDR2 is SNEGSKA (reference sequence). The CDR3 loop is CSAADPTVTTGELFF.

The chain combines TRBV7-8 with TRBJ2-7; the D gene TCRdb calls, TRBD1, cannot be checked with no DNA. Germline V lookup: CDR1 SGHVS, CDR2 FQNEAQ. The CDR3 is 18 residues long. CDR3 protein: CASSFNPTLTGFRYEQYF.

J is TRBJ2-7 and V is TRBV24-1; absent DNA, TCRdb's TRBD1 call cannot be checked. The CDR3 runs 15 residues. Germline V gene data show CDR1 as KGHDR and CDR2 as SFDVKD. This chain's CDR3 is CATSDATETGGEQYF.

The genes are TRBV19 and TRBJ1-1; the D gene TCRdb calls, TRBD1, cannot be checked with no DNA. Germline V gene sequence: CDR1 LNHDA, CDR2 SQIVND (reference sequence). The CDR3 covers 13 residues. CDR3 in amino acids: CATNREENTEAFF.

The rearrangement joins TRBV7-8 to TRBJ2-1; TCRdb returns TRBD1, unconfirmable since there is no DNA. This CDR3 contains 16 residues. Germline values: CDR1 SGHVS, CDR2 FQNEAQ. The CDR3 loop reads CASSLAIGQRNNEQFF.